The 32 T cell receptor beta chains below all came from one sample that was sequenced in a study of breast tumors, draining lymph nodes, adjacent tissues. The lymph nodes were axillary draining lymph nodes from breast cancer patients. TCRdb recomputed calls from the multiplex PCR reads with MiXCR, one row per CDR3 protein. The table includes some 130,000 distinct CDR3 sequences, 15% to 20% detected once. Sequenced sample: axillary lymph node tissue. The receptors shown here come from a female donor with breast cancer. Some clones in this sample may be carry-over from other donors' samples.

This clonotype was counted ten times or more. The V call is TRBV10-1, the J call TRBJ2-5; D is uncertain. The CDR3 length is 13 residues. With 3 bases removed from V and 9 bases from J, the gap between germline ends came to 14 bases. Per germline, CDR1 WNHNN and CDR2 SYGVQD (reference sequence). The CDR3, as DNA: TGCGCCAGCAGTGACCATGGGCCCGCGGCCCAGTACTTC. It specifies CASSDHGPAAQYF.

This clonotype came up many times. This chain joins TRBV15 and TRBJ2-3; possible D gene TRBD2, 5 bases. V was clipped by 0 bases and J by 1 base, with 8 bases between them. This CDR3 has 15 residues. Germline V lookup: CDR1 LNHNV, CDR2 YYDKDF (reference sequence). CDR3 sequence reads: CATSRDKRGTDTQYF. In DNA form, the CDR3 reads TGTGCCACCAGCAGAGATAAGAGGGGCACAGATACGCAGTATTTT.

This chain uses TRBV20-1 with TRBJ1-1; D gene unclear. This CDR3 is 13 amino acids long. V was shortened by 1 base and J by 0 bases, with 6 bases between the two germline ends. Germline-derived CDR1 and CDR2 are DFQATT and SNEGSKA (reference sequence). CDR3: CSARVGMNTEAFF. Here the CDR3 DNA reads TGCAGTGCTAGAGTAGGGATGAACACTGAAGCTTTCTTT.

This clonotype was counted once. A much larger clonotype is one base distant, so this may be a read error. The gene calls are TRBV4-1 and TRBJ2-3; 8 bases align to TRBD1. From germline, CDR1 is MGHRA and CDR2 YSYEKL. This CDR3 comprises 17 residues. CDR3 loop: CASRQGNRGVWADTQYF. CDR3 sequence (DNA): TGCGCCAGCAGACAAGGGAACAGGGGGGTATGGGCAGATACGCAGTATTTT.

The chain combines TRBV5-1 with TRBJ2-5, with 10 bases identical to TRBD2. Trimming at V came to 0 bases and at J to 5 bases, leaving 7 bases not matched to a gene. Germline V gives CDR1 SGHRS, CDR2 YFSETQ. CDR3 length: 16 residues. The CDR3 region has the DNA TGCGCCAGCAGCTTGGGACCAGCGGGAGGGGTGGAGACCCAGTACTTC. Translation gives CASSLGPAGGVETQYF. Combining the CDR3 with reference TRBV5-1 and TRBJ2-5 gives the whole variable domain KAGVTQTPRYLIKTRGQQVTLSCSPISGHRSVSWYQQTPGQGLQFLFEYFSETQRNKGNFPGRFSGRQFSNSRSEMNVSTLELGDSALYLCASSLGPAGGVETQYFGPGTRLLVL.

This clonotype was picked up many times. The chain recombines TRBV7-2 with TRBJ2-6; D possibly corresponds to TRBD1 (5 bases). V gave up 1 base and J gave up 0 bases, with 7 bases separating them. CDR3 length: 16 residues. CDR1 and CDR2 from the germline V gene are SGHTA and FQGNSA. The CDR3 loop reads CASSLGGLSGANVLTF. For the CDR3, the DNA is TGTGCCAGCAGCTTAGGGGGCCTCTCTGGGGCCAACGTCCTGACTTTC.

As regards this clonotype: A clone one base away is much larger, so this may be a read error. The chain couples TRBV28 to TRBJ1-2, with D possibly TRBD1 on 6 matching bases. V lost 5 bases, J lost 4 bases, and 17 bases lay in between. The CDR3 covers 15 residues. From germline, CDR1 is MDHEN and CDR2 SYDVKM. The CDR3 here is CASSDGGSRVYGYTF. The CDR3 DNA sequence: TGTGCCAGCAGTGATGGGGGCAGCAGAGTCTATGGCTACACCTTC.

The gene calls are TRBV5-6 and TRBJ2-5; 11 nucleotides line up with TRBD1. Looked up from germline, CDR1 is SGHDT and CDR2 is YYEEEE. V shed 3 bases and J 5 bases; nucleotides not matched to a gene: 6. The CDR3 sequence is 15 residues long. The CDR3 bases are TGTGCCAGCAGCTCCCTGGGACAGGGGGTTGAGACCCAGTACTTC. Residues: CASSSLGQGVETQYF.

This clonotype was observed at least ten times. CDR3 residues: CASTREGLALETQYF. CDR3 nucleotide sequence: TGCGCCAGCACCCGAGAGGGGCTTGCACTAGAGACCCAGTACTTC. The rearrangement uses TRBV5-1 and TRBJ2-5; D may correspond to TRBD1 or TRBD2 (5 bases each). V was cut by 6 bases and J by 4 bases, with 19 bases left in between. The CDR3 consists of 15 residues. Germline V gene lookup returns CDR1 SGHRS and CDR2 YFSETQ.

There are many counts of this clonotype. The chain couples TRBV20-1 to TRBJ1-5, with no clear D. The CDR3 contains 14 residues. V shed 3 bases and J shed 5 bases, with 14 bases lying between them. Germline values: CDR1 DFQATT, CDR2 SNEGSKA (reference sequence). The CDR3 region is CSASPLPRDQPQHF. The CDR3 nucleotides read TGCAGTGCTAGCCCCCTACCGCGGGATCAGCCCCAGCATTTT.

Comment on this clonotype: A much larger clone sits a single nucleotide away, making a read error possible. V usage is TRBV5-5 and J usage is TRBJ2-1; D ambiguous. Germline V lookup: CDR1 SGHKS, CDR2 YYEKEE (reference sequence). The CDR3 loop spans 15 amino acids. V was trimmed by 0 bases and J by 1 base, leaving 8 bases between them. The CDR3 sequence: CASSLAVASYNEQFF. The CDR3 DNA is TGTGCCAGCAGCTTGGCAGTGGCTTCCTACAATGAGCAGTTCTTC.

In regard to this clonotype: It may be a read error: a sequence one base away is much more abundant. The conserved phenylalanine or tryptophan is not found at the CDR3 terminus, so this likely reflects a read error. The chain carries TRBV6-2 or TRBV6-3 and TRBJ1-3; the D is unclear. The V end was cut by 6 bases, the J end by 0 bases, with 9 bases between. This CDR3 has 14 amino acids. Per the germline V gene, CDR1 is MNHEY and CDR2 is SVGEGT. The CDR3 sequence: CASSPQVSGNTIYS. DNA of the CDR3: TGTGCCAGCAGCCCCCAGGTCTCTGGAAACACCATATATTCT.

This clonotype was picked up many times. The CDR3 loop is CSARDGGPGETQYF. As DNA, the CDR3 is TGCAGTGCTAGAGATGGAGGTCCAGGAGAGACCCAGTACTTC. This chain links TRBV20-1 with TRBJ2-5, with D maybe TRBD2 (5 bases). The V gene's germline CDR1 is DFQATT and CDR2 SNEGSKA (reference sequence). The CDR3 loop spans 14 amino acids. Trimming left V 0 bases short and J 4 bases short, with 12 bases between.

This clonotype was recorded many times. The V gene is TRBV28, the J gene TRBJ2-7; 8 nucleotides match TRBD2. CDR1 is MDHEN and CDR2 is SYDVKM in the germline V gene. CDR3 length: 16 amino acids. V was pared by 3 bases and J by 4 bases, with 11 bases of the junction left unmatched. CDR3 loop: CASSLVVAGPAYEQYF. Written as DNA, the CDR3 is TGTGCCAGCAGTTTGGTAGTAGCGGGACCAGCTTACGAGCAGTACTTC.

This clonotype was detected ten times or more. This chain joins TRBV20-1 and TRBJ2-1; 14 bases match TRBD2. The CDR3 runs to 14 residues. Looked up from germline, CDR1 is DFQATT and CDR2 is SNEGSKA (reference sequence). The V segment lost 2 bases and the J segment 9 bases; nucleotides outside the gene matches: 3. The CDR3 protein is CSARRGLAGVEQFF. As DNA, the CDR3 is TGCAGTGCTAGAAGGGGACTAGCGGGAGTTGAGCAGTTCTTC.

At least ten counts were recorded for this clonotype. The chain employs TRBV2 and TRBJ1-4, with unresolved D. The CDR3 length is 11 residues. Per the germline V gene, CDR1 is SNHLY and CDR2 is FYNNEI. The ends were cut back, 6 bases at V and 6 bases at J, with 5 bases in the middle. The CDR3 coding sequence is TGTGCCAGCAGACGGGATGAAAAACTGTTTTTT. This sequence encodes CASRRDEKLFF.

The sample holds many counts of this clonotype. This rearrangement joins TRBV7-6 to TRBJ2-1; D may be TRBD1 (6 bases). The length of the CDR3 is 19 residues. Trimming shortened V by 5 bases and J by 0 bases, and 23 bases separated the two germline ends. The germline V gene encodes CDR1 SGHVS and CDR2 FNYEAQ. The CDR3 sequence: CASSQIPPGTQSSYNEQFF. The CDR3 DNA sequence: TGTGCCAGCAGCCAAATTCCACCCGGGACACAAAGCTCCTACAATGAGCAGTTCTTC.

In this sample, this clonotype turned up a few times. The chain recombines TRBV6-5 with TRBJ1-2, with D perhaps matching TRBD1 (6 bases). Germline V gene sequence: CDR1 MNHEY, CDR2 SVGAGI. The length of the CDR3 is 15 residues. V was clipped by 2 bases and J by 4 bases, with 14 bases between them. CDR3 residues: CASSYTGQTFYGYTF. CDR3 nucleotide sequence: TGTGCCAGCAGTTACACAGGACAGACATTCTATGGCTACACCTTC.

The table lists this clonotype with many counts. The chain couples TRBV5-1 to TRBJ2-3, with TRBD2 matching 10 bases. Germline V gives CDR1 SGHRS, CDR2 YFSETQ. Trimming removed 3 bases from V and 5 bases from J; junction bases left unmatched: 3. The CDR3 loop spans 14 amino acids. The CDR3 spells CASSSSGSLDTQYF. The CDR3 bases are TGCGCCAGCAGCTCTAGCGGGAGTCTAGATACGCAGTATTTT.

This clonotype was detected ten times or more. The rearrangement joins TRBV4-1 to TRBJ2-3; 11 nucleotides line up with TRBD2. The J segment lost 10 bases and the V segment lost 3 bases, leaving 27 bases of the junction unmatched. The CDR3 contains 21 residues. CDR1 MGHRA and CDR2 YSYEKL come from the germline V gene. In DNA, the CDR3 is TGCGCCAGCAGCCAGATTCGTACGGGGCCTACCAAGATAGCGGGAGGGTTGGCGCAGTATTTT. Translating it yields CASSQIRTGPTKIAGGLAQYF.

This clonotype appeared many times. The genes are TRBV10-3 and TRBJ1-5; TRBD1 might be the D (5 bases). Germline V gene data show CDR1 as ENHRY and CDR2 as SYGVKD. Between the trimmed V and J ends, which lost 6 bases and 7 bases, there was a span of 13 bases. The CDR3 length is 13 residues. CDR3 residues: CAISLGETQPQHF. CDR3 nucleotides: TGTGCCATCAGCCTAGGGGAGACACAGCCCCAGCATTTT.

This clonotype was recorded many times. CDR3 bases: TGTGCCAACCCGACAGTCTCCTACGAGCAGTACTTC. Its translation is CANPTVSYEQYF. The chain uses TRBV6-5 and TRBJ2-7; perhaps TRBD1 as D (5 bases). The CDR3 runs to 12 residues. V gave up 10 bases and J gave up 0 bases, with 10 bases separating them. Germline values: CDR1 MNHEY, CDR2 SVGAGI.

This rearrangement joins TRBV2 to TRBJ2-1; 11 bases are shared with TRBD2. The CDR3 is 14 residues long. V shed 5 bases, J shed 7 bases, and the junction held 4 bases outside the gene matches. Germline values: CDR1 SNHLY, CDR2 FYNNEI. CDR3 amino acids: CASSRLAGTNEQFF. In nucleotides, the CDR3 is TGTGCCAGCAGTAGACTAGCGGGAACAAATGAGCAGTTCTTC.

This clonotype has ten or more counts. The chain has TRBV6-1 and TRBJ2-5, with 7 bases aligning to TRBD1. CDR3 length equals 15 residues. The J segment lost 2 bases and the V segment lost 10 bases, leaving 13 bases of the junction unmatched. CDR1 is MNHNS and CDR2 is SASEGT in the germline V gene. The CDR3 region is CANGESTGWQETQYF. The CDR3 region has the DNA TGTGCCAACGGGGAATCGACAGGGTGGCAAGAGACCCAGTACTTC.

With regard to this clonotype: A read error may be the cause here, since a much bigger clone is one base away. CDR3 protein: CASSTKETIYEQYF. DNA for the CDR3: TGTGCCAGCAGCACAAAGGAGACCATCTACGAGCAGTACTTC. The chain has TRBV7-9 and TRBJ2-7; D remains ambiguous. The CDR3 runs 14 residues. V was shortened by 5 bases and J by 3 bases, with 14 bases between the two germline ends. In germline, CDR1 is SEHNR, CDR2 FQNEAQ (reference sequence).

This clonotype was recorded once. Just one base apart from a much larger clone, this may be a read error. The V and J genes are TRBV4-1 and TRBJ2-3, with 9 bases fitting TRBD2. Germline loops: CDR1 MGHRA, CDR2 YSYEKL. There are 20 residues in the CDR3. The CDR3 spells CASSQDTRLAGIRDTDAQYF. The CDR3 nucleotides are TGCGCCAGCAGCCAAGATACTCGGCTAGCGGGGATTCGGGACACAGATGCGCAGTATTTT.

This clonotype was detected many times. V usage is TRBV6-1 and J usage is TRBJ2-7; no clear D. CDR3 length: 11 residues. The V gene lost 2 bases and the J gene lost 11 bases, with 10 bases spanning the gap. Germline V CDR1 and CDR2: MNHNS, SASEGT. DNA of the CDR3: TGTGCCAGCAGTGAAAGAGCAGGCGAGTACTTC. Translating gives CASSERAGEYF.

This clonotype has a single count. The chain couples TRBV5-5 to TRBJ1-1; D call uncertain. The CDR3 totals 14 residues. Trimming shortened V by 5 bases and J by 3 bases, and 14 bases separated the two germline ends. Germline assignment: CDR1 SGHKS and CDR2 YYEKEE (reference sequence). CDR3 protein: CASRQGYRDTEAFF. The CDR3 DNA is TGTGCCAGCAGGCAAGGGTACAGAGACACTGAAGCTTTCTTT.

This clonotype has ten or more counts. The chain recombines TRBV20-1 with TRBJ2-2, with 7 bases that match TRBD2. Germline trimming cut 1 base from V and 3 bases from J; bases unmatched to any gene: 5. Germline CDR1 is DFQATT and CDR2 is SNEGSKA (reference sequence). This CDR3 comprises 15 residues. The CDR3 bases are TGCAGTGCTAGAGGTCTAGCGGCGGACACCGGGGAGCTGTTTTTT. This codes for CSARGLAADTGELFF.

This clonotype was counted ten times or more. The chain joins TRBV3-1 to TRBJ1-5, with TRBD1 matching 8 bases. Germline CDR1 is LGHDT and CDR2 is YNNKEL (reference sequence). The CDR3 has 15 residues. Germline trimming cut 4 bases from V and 10 bases from J; bases unmatched to any gene: 12. The DNA of the CDR3 is TGTGCCAGCAGCCCCGGACAGGGAGATTGGGGACCCCAGCATTTT. This translates into CASSPGQGDWGPQHF. The whole variable domain, filled in from reference TRBV3-1 and TRBJ1-5, reads DTAVSQTPKYLVTQMGNDKSIKCEQNLGHDTMYWYKQDSKKFLKIMFSYNNKELIINETVPNRFSPKSPDKAHLNLHINSLELGDSAVYFCASSPGQGDWGPQHFGDGTRLSIL.

Points on this clonotype: A much larger clone lies one base from this, so it may be a read error. This chain joins TRBV10-2 and TRBJ2-5; TRBD1 or TRBD2 may be the D gene (5 bases each). CDR1 and CDR2 from the germline V gene are WSHSY and SAAADI. The CDR3 extends over 13 amino acids. CDR3 coding DNA: TGCACCAGCAGAGGTGGGACGCAAGAGACCCAGTACTTC. Translating gives CTSRGGTQETQYF.

This clonotype showed up many times. The chain carries TRBV2 and TRBJ2-2; TRBD2 agrees at 15 bases. The CDR3 is made up of 15 amino acids. Germline V gives CDR1 SNHLY, CDR2 FYNNEI. The J segment lost 6 bases and the V segment lost 4 bases, leaving 0 bases of the junction unmatched. The CDR3 is CASSGTSGGAGELFF. The CDR3 nucleotides read TGTGCCAGCAGTGGGACTAGCGGGGGGGCCGGGGAGCTGTTTTTT.